The subject of this entry is one T cell receptor (beta chain). No antigen is known for it. It has no much larger one-base neighbor in the sample; base qualities were not kept. These data are taken from a study of blood T cell repertoires in COVID-19 (dated by TCRdb to between 2020 and 2021). With respect to the entire study: The collaborator samples originated in the United States, Italy and Spain and spanned the acute and convalescent phases of COVID-19. Samples were obtained from the ongoing ImmuneRACE study (first 160 participants) and from over 1,000 subjects provided by 6 global collaborators. Where available, HLA class I and class II types were obtained from metadata supplied by the sample provider rather than from assay-based typing. The sample metadata nearly always contained a de-identified subject ID, COVID-19 status, age in years and sex. A freely available public database, intended as a resource for researchers studying the immune response to SARS-CoV-2, is where the repertoires were released. The material from the prospective study consisted of cDNA or gDNA derived from T cells, B-cell-depleted T cells, or PBMCs. Subjects who had been exposed to COVID-19, were actively infected with it, or had recovered from it provided the deeply sampled blood TCRbeta repertoires that made up the dataset. The investigation overall reported the following: The quantity of clinical and demographic metadata differed by source and by participant and was supplied without curation.

A second Seattle source provided samples from volunteer blood donors who had recovered from COVID-19. The collaborating institutions used their own protocols to collect whole blood in K2EDTA tubes. For TCRbeta analysis, collaborators shipped samples in one of three forms: frozen whole blood, isolated PBMCs, or DNA extracted from either of those sample types. The immunoSEQ Assay, a bias-controlled multiplex PCR, was used to amplify TCRbeta CDR3 regions from genomic DNA. Per the original workflow: The number of nucleated cells in each sample was estimated from the amplification of reference gene primers within the assay. To quantify the absolute abundance of each unique TCRbeta CDR3 rearrangement, sequence reads were collapsed and filtered. Productive Simpson clonality was computed per sample as the square root of Simpson's diversity index over productive rearrangements. TCRdb's version of the immuneACCESS table is confined to in-frame rearrangements and falls short of the full clone set. An unresolved V gene accounts for under half of the shortfall where checked; the remainder is of unknown origin. V and J calls and clone size follow that table, whereas D and trimming were derived from the DNA. The sample profile shows some 240,000 clones; 84% of them were found once. Jointly, the top ten make up about 1.4% of the sample.

The sequencing sample was made of peripheral blood. The TCR sequence derives from a woman aged 40 to 50 who had recovered from COVID-19.

The nucleotide sequence is given as TGCAGCCTATCCCGGGGAGACGAGACCCAGTACTTC. Its protein reads: CSLSRGDETQYF. The V and J genes are TRBV29-1 and TRBJ2-5; TRBD2 is perhaps the D gene, given 5 matching bases. From the germline V gene, CDR1 is SQVTM and CDR2 is ANQGSEA. The CDR3 spans 12 residues, from the cysteine through the phenylalanine. Kept here is only the CDR3 DNA, which spans 36 bases and is read in frame from base 1. V sheds 8 bases and J sheds 5 bases, leaving 15 bases between their ends.